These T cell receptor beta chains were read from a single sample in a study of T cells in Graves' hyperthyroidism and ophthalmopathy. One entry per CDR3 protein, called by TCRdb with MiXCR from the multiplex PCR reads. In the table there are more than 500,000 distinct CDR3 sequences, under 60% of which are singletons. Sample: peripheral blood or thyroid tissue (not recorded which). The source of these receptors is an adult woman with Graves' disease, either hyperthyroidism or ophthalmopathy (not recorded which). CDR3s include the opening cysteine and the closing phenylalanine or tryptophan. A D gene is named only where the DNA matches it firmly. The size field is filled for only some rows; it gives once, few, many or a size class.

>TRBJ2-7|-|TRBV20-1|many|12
TGCAGTGCTAGAGTCGCCTCCTACGAGCAGTACTTC
CSARVASYEQYF
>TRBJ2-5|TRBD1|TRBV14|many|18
TGTGCCAGCAGCCAAAGCAGGGGGCGCGGTCTTATTCGGGAGACCCAGTACTTC
CASSQSRGRGLIRETQYF
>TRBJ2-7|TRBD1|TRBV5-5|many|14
TGTGCCAGCAGGCCACCGGGACAGGCCTACGAGCAGTACTTC
CASRPPGQAYEQYF
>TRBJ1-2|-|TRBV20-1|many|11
TGCAGTGCTACCCAGCGGGCTGGCTACACCTTC
CSATQRAGYTF
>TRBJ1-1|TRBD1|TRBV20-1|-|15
TGCAGTGCTAGAGGGGGACAGGCGATGAACACTGAAGCTTTCTTT
CSARGGQAMNTEAFF
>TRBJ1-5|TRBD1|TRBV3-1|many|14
TGTGCCAGCAGCGGCGGACAGGATCATCAGCCCCAGCATTTT
CASSGGQDHQPQHF
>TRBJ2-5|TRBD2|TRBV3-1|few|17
TGTGCCAGTCAACTTTTAGCGGGAGCTCCGTACCAAGAGACCCAGTACTTC
CASQLLAGAPYQETQYF
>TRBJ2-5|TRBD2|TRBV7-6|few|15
TGTGCCAGCAGCTTAAGTAGCGGGATTCAAGAGACCCAGTACTTC
CASSLSSGIQETQYF
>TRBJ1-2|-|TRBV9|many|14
TGTGCCAGCAGCGTAGTCGGGGGCGTCTATGGCTACACCTTC
CASSVVGGVYGYTF
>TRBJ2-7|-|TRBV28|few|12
TGTGCCAGCAGGTCCGGTACCTACGAGCAGTACTTC
CASRSGTYEQYF
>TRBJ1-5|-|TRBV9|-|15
TGTGCCAGCAGCGTAGACAACGGGCCGGTGGAGACCCAGCATTTT
CASSVDNGPVETQHF
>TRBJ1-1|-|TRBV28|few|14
TGTGCCAGCAGTTTCCTCCCGACGGGCACTGAAGCTTTCTTT
CASSFLPTGTEAFF
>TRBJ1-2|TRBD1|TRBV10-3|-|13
TGTGCCATCAGTGAGGACAGGGGGACGGGCTACACCTTC
CAISEDRGTGYTF
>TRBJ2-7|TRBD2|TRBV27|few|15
TGTGCCAGCAGTTTTGGAGCGGGAGCGGCCTACGAGCAGTACTTC
CASSFGAGAAYEQYF
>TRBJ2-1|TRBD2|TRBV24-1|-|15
TGTGCCACCAGTGATCCGGGACTAGGATACAATGAGCAGTTCTTC
CATSDPGLGYNEQFF
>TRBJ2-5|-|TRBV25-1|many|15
TGTGCCAGCAGTCGGACGAGGACGCAACAAGAGACCCAGTACTTC
CASSRTRTQQETQYF
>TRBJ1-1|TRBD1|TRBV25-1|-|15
TGTGCCAGCAGTGCAAACCCTGGACAGGGTAGAGGTACTTTCTTT
CASSANPGQGRGTFF
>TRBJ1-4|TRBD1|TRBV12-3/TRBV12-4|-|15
TGTGCCAGCAGTTGGCCGGGACAGGTTAATGAAAAACTGTTTTTT
CASSWPGQVNEKLFF
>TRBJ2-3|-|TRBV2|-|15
TGTGCCAGCAGTGAAACAGGGTGGTTCACAGATACGCAGTATTTT
CASSETGWFTDTQYF
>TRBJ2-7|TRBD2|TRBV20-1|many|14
TGCAGTGCTCCGCCACTAGCGGGAGTATACGAGCAGTACTTC
CSAPPLAGVYEQYF
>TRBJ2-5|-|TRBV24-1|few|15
TGTGCCACCAGTGACCCTGACAGGCACCGGGAGACCCAGTACTTC
CATSDPDRHRETQYF
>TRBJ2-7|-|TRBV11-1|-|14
TGTGCTAGAGGAGGGGGGACATTCTCCTACGAGCAGTACTTC
CARGGGTFSYEQYF
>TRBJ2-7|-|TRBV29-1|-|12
TGCAGTCTAACGGGACGGGCCTACGAGCAGTACTTC
CSLTGRAYEQYF
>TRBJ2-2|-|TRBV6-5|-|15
TGTGCCAGCAGTTTTCAAGACGGTTACACCGGGGAGCTGTTTTTT
CASSFQDGYTGELFF
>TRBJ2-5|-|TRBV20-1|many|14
TGCAGTGCTAGAGGCCCCGGGGTAAAAGAGACCCAGTACTTC
CSARGPGVKETQYF
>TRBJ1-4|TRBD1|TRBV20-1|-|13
TGCAGTGCTAAACAGGGGGTCGGAGAAAAACTGTTTTTT
CSAKQGVGEKLFF
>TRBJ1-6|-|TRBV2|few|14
TGTGCCAGCAGTATGCAGGGAAGGGGCTCACCCCTCCACTTT
CASSMQGRGSPLHF
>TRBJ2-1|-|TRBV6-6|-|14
TGTGCCAGCAGTTACTCGACCGGATTGGATGAGCAGTTCTTC
CASSYSTGLDEQFF
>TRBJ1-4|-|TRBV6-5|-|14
TGTGCCAGCAGTTACGGCCTAGCGGGGGAAAAACTGTTTTTT
CASSYGLAGEKLFF
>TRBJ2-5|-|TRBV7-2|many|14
TGTGCCAGCAGCGCGAGGGCGATCCAAGAGACCCAGTACTTC
CASSARAIQETQYF
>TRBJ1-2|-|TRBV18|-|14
TGTGCCAGCTCACCACGAGCTAGGAACTATGGCTACACCTTC
CASSPRARNYGYTF
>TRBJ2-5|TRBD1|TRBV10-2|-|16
TGCGCCAGCAGTGAGTCATACAGGGGGTGGCAAGAGACCCAGTACTTC
CASSESYRGWQETQYF
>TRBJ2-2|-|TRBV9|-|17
TGTGCCAGCAGCGGATCCCGGGAGTTGTCCCCTGGCGGGGAGCTGTTTTTT
CASSGSRELSPGGELFF
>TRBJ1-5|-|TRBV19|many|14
TGTGCCAGTACGGGCCTATATAGCAATCAGCCCCAGCATTTT
CASTGLYSNQPQHF
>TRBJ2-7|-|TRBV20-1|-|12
TGCAGTGCGACTAGGGGCGAGAACGAGCAGTACTTC
CSATRGENEQYF
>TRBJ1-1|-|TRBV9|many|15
TGTGCCAGCAGCGCCCCAGGGCTGGTCGACACTGAAGCTTTCTTT
CASSAPGLVDTEAFF
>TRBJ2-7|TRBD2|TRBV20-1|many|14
TGCAGTGCTAATCCGGGACTAGCTATAGTGGAGCAGTACTTC
CSANPGLAIVEQYF